Each of the 5 T cell receptor beta chains below was sequenced from the same sample in a study of regulatory T cells in long-lasting Graves disease. Specified time point: newly diagnosed GD, antithyroid drugs for less than 3 months. Isolated PBMC RNA provided the starting material for the TCR library. HTBI primers from iRepertoire and Arm-PCR of CDR3 regions yielded the TCR beta libraries. One entry per CDR3 protein results from TCRdb running MiXCR on the multiplex PCR reads. The data show 450,000 to 600,000 distinct CDR3 sequences, 16% seen once. This sample was also put to use in a study of T cells in Graves' hyperthyroidism and ophthalmopathy.

Sequences were derived from peripheral blood mononuclear cells (PBMCs), sampled at new diagnosis, from a patient treated with antithyroid drugs. These receptors originate from a man in his forties with Graves disease.

The V and J genes are TRBV6-4 and TRBJ2-2; perhaps TRBD2 as D (6 bases). CDR3 size: 18 residues. Germline CDR1 reads MRHNA; CDR2 reads SNTAGT. V gave up 7 bases and J gave up 3 bases, with 24 bases separating them. CDR3 sequence: CASTSPGNGSLDTGELFF. The CDR3 bases are TGTGCCAGCACCTCCCCGGGAAACGGGAGTCTCGACACCGGGGAGCTGTTTTTT.

This clonotype was recorded at least ten times. CDR3 DNA sequence: TGTGCCAGCAGCTTAGTGGGGCAGGGTAACGGCAATGAGCAGTTCTTC. It translates to CASSLVGQGNGNEQFF. The chain joins TRBV11-3 to TRBJ2-1, with D perhaps matching TRBD1 (5 bases). Trimming shortened V by 1 base and J by 6 bases, and 16 bases separated the two germline ends. The germline gives CDR1 SGHNT, CDR2 YENEEA. This CDR3 has 16 amino acids.

The chain is built from TRBV10-2 and TRBJ2-3, with D possibly being TRBD2 (5 bases). The V end was cut by 3 bases, the J end by 2 bases, with 15 bases between. Germline V lookup: CDR1 WSHSY, CDR2 SAAADI. This CDR3 has 16 residues. The DNA of the CDR3 is TGCGCCAGCAGTGACCCCCGTGAGGGCCTCACAGATACGCAGTATTTT. It codes for CASSDPREGLTDTQYF.

This clonotype was detected many times. The CDR3 region has the DNA TGTGCCAGCAGTCCCTCGACGGGAGGACCTACTAGTTACCTAGATACGCAGTATTTT. Its translation is CASSPSTGGPTSYLDTQYF. The chain joins TRBV28 to TRBJ2-3, with 7 nucleotides matching TRBD2. Germline V CDR1 and CDR2: MDHEN, SYDVKM. V dropped 5 bases and J dropped 5; count of bases not matched to a gene: 22. The CDR3 contains 19 residues.

This clonotype was seen many times. This rearrangement joins TRBV28 to TRBJ2-3; D perhaps matches TRBD2 (5 bases). V lost 7 bases and J 1 base, leaving 18 bases between the germline ends. CDR3 length: 16 residues. The germline CDR1 and CDR2 sequences are MDHEN and SYDVKM. This chain's CDR3 is CASKPAPGKGTDTQYF. The CDR3 DNA follows: TGTGCCAGCAAACCCGCGCCGGGAAAAGGCACAGATACGCAGTATTTT.